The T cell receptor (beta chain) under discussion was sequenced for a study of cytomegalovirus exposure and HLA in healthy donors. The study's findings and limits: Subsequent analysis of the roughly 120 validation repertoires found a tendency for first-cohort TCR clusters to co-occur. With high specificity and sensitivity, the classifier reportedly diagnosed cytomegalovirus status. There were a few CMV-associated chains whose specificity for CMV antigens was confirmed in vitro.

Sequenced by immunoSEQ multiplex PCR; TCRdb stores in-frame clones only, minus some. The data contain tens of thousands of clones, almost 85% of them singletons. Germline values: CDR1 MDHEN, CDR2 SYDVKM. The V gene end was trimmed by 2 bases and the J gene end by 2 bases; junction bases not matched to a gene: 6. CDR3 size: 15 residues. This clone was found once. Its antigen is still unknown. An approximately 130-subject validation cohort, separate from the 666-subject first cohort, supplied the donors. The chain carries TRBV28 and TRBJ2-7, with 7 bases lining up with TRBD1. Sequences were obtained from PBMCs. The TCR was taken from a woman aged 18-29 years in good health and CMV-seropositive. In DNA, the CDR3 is TGTGCCAGCAGTTTAATGACAGGGTTAACCTACGAGCAGTACTTC. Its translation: CASSLMTGLTYEQYF.